This is a list of T cell receptor beta chains from one sample in a study of cytomegalovirus exposure and HLA in healthy donors. TCRdb keeps only in-frame clones here, not all; method: immunoSEQ multiplex PCR. The data contain some 320,000 clones, 87% of them singletons. The sequenced sample was PBMCs. These receptors were obtained from a woman younger than 45 in good health and CMV-seropositive. The CDR3 runs from the conserved cysteine through the conserved F or W. The D gene is left open where the match is weak. Clone size is not always given. Where it is, it says once, few, many or a class for expanded clones.

J: TRBJ2-3; D: -; V: TRBV5-1; size: once; CDR3: CASSLDRAPDTQYF; DNA: TGCGCCAGCAGCTTGGACCGGGCCCCAGATACGCAGTATTTT
J: TRBJ1-2; D: TRBD1; V: TRBV5-1; size: -; CDR3: CASRSGTGGYYGYTF; DNA: TGCGCCAGCAGGTCCGGGACAGGGGGCTACTATGGCTACACCTTC
J: TRBJ1-2; D: -; V: TRBV30; size: -; CDR3: CAWSLGVGRINYGYTF; DNA: TGTGCCTGGAGTCTCGGTGTAGGGCGGATCAACTATGGCTACACCTTC
J: TRBJ2-7; D: TRBD2; V: TRBV6-1; size: -; CDR3: CASSVTAGVGEQYF; DNA: TGTGCCAGCAGTGTTACAGCGGGAGTGGGAGAGCAGTACTTC
J: TRBJ2-5; D: -; V: TRBV6-5; size: -; CDR3: CASRARAHQETQYF; DNA: TGTGCCAGCAGGGCAAGGGCGCACCAAGAGACCCAGTACTTC
J: TRBJ2-6; D: TRBD1; V: TRBV5-4; size: -; CDR3: CASSPGQELRDGANVLTF; DNA: TGTGCCAGCAGCCCTGGACAGGAACTCCGAGACGGGGCCAACGTCCTGACTTTC
J: TRBJ2-3; D: TRBD2; V: TRBV5-1; size: -; CDR3: CASSSTSSSTDTQYF; DNA: TGCGCCAGCAGCTCGACTAGCTCTAGCACAGATACGCAGTATTTT
J: TRBJ2-7; D: -; V: TRBV27; size: -; CDR3: CASSWALGTAGHYEQYF; DNA: TGTGCCAGCAGTTGGGCCCTGGGGACCGCGGGCCACTACGAGCAGTACTTC
J: TRBJ1-1; D: -; V: TRBV27; size: -; CDR3: CASQGLNVGSAEAFF; DNA: TGTGCCAGCCAGGGACTCAACGTAGGAAGTGCTGAAGCTTTCTTT
J: TRBJ1-5; D: -; V: TRBV6-1; size: -; CDR3: CASSEVERYQPQHF; DNA: TGTGCCAGCAGTGAGGTTGAGAGGTATCAGCCCCAGCATTTT
J: TRBJ2-7; D: TRBD2; V: TRBV7-9; size: -; CDR3: CASSFQGRRGGYEQYF; DNA: TGTGCCAGCAGCTTCCAGGGAAGGCGGGGGGGATACGAGCAGTACTTC
J: TRBJ2-7; D: -; V: TRBV21-1; size: -; CDR3: CASSKASEQYF; DNA: TGTGCCAGCAGCAAAGCCTCCGAGCAGTACTTC
J: TRBJ2-7; D: -; V: TRBV27; size: -; CDR3: CASRKSGTGQYEQYF; DNA: TGTGCCAGCAGAAAATCCGGGACGGGGCAATACGAGCAGTACTTC
J: TRBJ2-2; D: -; V: TRBV7-8; size: -; CDR3: CASSPLPKVTGELFF; DNA: TGTGCCAGCAGCCCCCTTCCGAAAGTCACCGGGGAGCTGTTTTTT
J: TRBJ1-1; D: -; V: TRBV5-1; size: -; CDR3: CASSSRNTEAFF; DNA: TGCGCCAGCAGCTCCAGGAACACTGAAGCTTTCTTT
J: TRBJ2-7; D: TRBD2; V: TRBV7-9; size: -; CDR3: CASSSGTSGLSSYEQYF; DNA: TGTGCCAGCAGCTCCGGGACTAGCGGGTTGAGCTCCTACGAGCAGTACTTC
J: TRBJ2-7; D: -; V: TRBV10-3; size: -; CDR3: CAIAGQYEQYF; DNA: TGTGCCATTGCAGGGCAGTACGAGCAGTACTTC
J: TRBJ2-5; D: TRBD2; V: TRBV4-3; size: -; CDR3: CASSQVWRGTSDQETQYF; DNA: TGCGCCAGCAGCCAAGTTTGGCGCGGGACTAGCGACCAAGAGACCCAGTACTTC
J: TRBJ2-2; D: -; V: TRBV19; size: -; CDR3: CAVWDPKNGELFF; DNA: TGTGCCGTTTGGGACCCTAAGAACGGGGAGCTGTTTTTT
J: TRBJ2-4; D: TRBD1; V: TRBV2; size: -; CDR3: CASSDPPIWDRGILAKNIQYF; DNA: TGTGCCAGCAGTGACCCCCCCATCTGGGACAGGGGAATTCTAGCCAAAAACATTCAGTACTTC
J: TRBJ1-1; D: -; V: TRBV27; size: -; CDR3: CASSYGTPNTEAFF; DNA: TGTGCCAGCAGTTATGGGACACCCAACACTGAAGCTTTCTTT
J: TRBJ2-7; D: TRBD1; V: TRBV4-3; size: -; CDR3: CASSPRGLANEQYF; DNA: TGCGCCAGCAGCCCGAGGGGGCTAGCCAACGAGCAGTACTTC
J: TRBJ1-5; D: -; V: TRBV27; size: -; CDR3: CASSFLSGSNQPQHF; DNA: TGTGCCAGCAGTTTTCTGTCGGGTAGCAATCAGCCCCAGCATTTT
J: TRBJ1-4; D: -; V: TRBV18; size: -; CDR3: CASSPLAGPNEKLFF; DNA: TGTGCCAGCTCACCACTGGCAGGTCCGAATGAAAAACTGTTTTTT
J: TRBJ1-1; D: -; V: TRBV7-2; size: few; CDR3: CASSLSLNTEAFF; DNA: TGTGCCAGCAGCTTAAGCCTCAACACTGAAGCTTTCTTT
J: TRBJ2-1; D: TRBD1; V: TRBV7-2; size: -; CDR3: CASSRSPPDRGRYNEQFF; DNA: TGTGCCAGCAGCCGAAGTCCCCCTGACAGGGGCCGGTACAATGAGCAGTTCTTC
J: TRBJ2-2; D: TRBD1; V: TRBV28; size: -; CDR3: CASKGATGELFF; DNA: TGTGCCAGCAAGGGGGCCACCGGGGAGCTGTTTTTT
J: TRBJ1-2; D: TRBD1; V: TRBV5-1; size: -; CDR3: CASSRDRDYGYTF; DNA: TGCGCCAGCAGCCGGGACAGGGACTATGGCTACACCTTC
J: TRBJ1-1; D: -; V: TRBV28; size: -; CDR3: CASDGSGARENTEAFF; DNA: TGTGCCAGCGACGGTAGCGGGGCTAGGGAGAACACTGAAGCTTTCTTT
J: TRBJ2-7; D: TRBD1; V: TRBV11-1; size: -; CDR3: CASSFFSGTAYEQYF; DNA: TGTGCCAGCAGCTTCTTCTCCGGGACAGCTTACGAGCAGTACTTC
J: TRBJ1-3; D: -; V: TRBV6-4; size: -; CDR3: CASSDSGSVTGNTIYF; DNA: TGTGCCAGCAGTGACTCAGGGTCAGTGACTGGAAACACCATATATTTT
J: TRBJ2-7; D: -; V: TRBV5-1; size: -; CDR3: CASKQTREHPTYSGEQYF; DNA: TGCGCCAGCAAGCAAACCCGGGAACATCCTACCTACAGTGGCGAGCAGTACTTC
J: TRBJ1-5; D: TRBD1; V: TRBV18; size: once; CDR3: CASSPLEGASNQPQHF; DNA: TGTGCCAGCTCACCACTTGAGGGGGCAAGCAATCAGCCCCAGCATTTT
J: TRBJ2-7; D: -; V: TRBV28; size: -; CDR3: CASTLGRTYEQYF; DNA: TGTGCCAGCACCCTTGGCCGCACCTACGAGCAGTACTTC
J: TRBJ2-1; D: -; V: TRBV28; size: -; CDR3: CASSPFRQGGYNEQFF; DNA: TGTGCCAGCAGCCCCTTCCGGCAAGGTGGGTACAATGAGCAGTTCTTC
J: TRBJ1-2; D: -; V: TRBV28; size: few; CDR3: CASRGAATNYGYTF; DNA: TGTGCCAGCAGGGGAGCAGCTACTAACTATGGCTACACCTTC
J: TRBJ2-7; D: -; V: TRBV28; size: -; CDR3: CASLGDTPYEQYF; DNA: TGTGCCAGCCTAGGAGACACTCCCTACGAGCAGTACTTC
J: TRBJ2-2; D: -; V: TRBV7-2; size: -; CDR3: CASSFRPQGPNTGELFF; DNA: TGTGCCAGCAGCTTCAGACCACAGGGACCGAACACCGGGGAGCTGTTTTTT
J: TRBJ2-3; D: TRBD1; V: TRBV7-3; size: once; CDR3: CASSKRTGGTDTQYF; DNA: TGTGCCAGCAGCAAACGGACAGGGGGGACAGATACGCAGTATTTT
J: TRBJ1-5; D: -; V: TRBV7-6; size: -; CDR3: CASSLGGGQPQHF; DNA: TGTGCCAGCAGCTTAGGCGGGGGTCAGCCCCAGCATTTT
J: TRBJ2-7; D: -; V: TRBV14; size: once; CDR3: CASSHGTSEQYF; DNA: TGTGCCAGCAGCCATGGGACATCCGAGCAGTACTTC
J: TRBJ2-1; D: -; V: TRBV6-5; size: -; CDR3: CASSYSVLPNEQFF; DNA: TGTGCCAGCAGTTACTCGGTCCTACCCAATGAGCAGTTCTTC
J: TRBJ2-3; D: -; V: TRBV13; size: -; CDR3: CATRGASTDTQYF; DNA: TGTGCCACCCGGGGGGCCAGTACAGATACGCAGTATTTT
J: TRBJ2-1; D: -; V: TRBV27; size: -; CDR3: CASGKVAYNEQFF; DNA: TGTGCCAGTGGGAAGGTGGCTTACAATGAGCAGTTCTTC